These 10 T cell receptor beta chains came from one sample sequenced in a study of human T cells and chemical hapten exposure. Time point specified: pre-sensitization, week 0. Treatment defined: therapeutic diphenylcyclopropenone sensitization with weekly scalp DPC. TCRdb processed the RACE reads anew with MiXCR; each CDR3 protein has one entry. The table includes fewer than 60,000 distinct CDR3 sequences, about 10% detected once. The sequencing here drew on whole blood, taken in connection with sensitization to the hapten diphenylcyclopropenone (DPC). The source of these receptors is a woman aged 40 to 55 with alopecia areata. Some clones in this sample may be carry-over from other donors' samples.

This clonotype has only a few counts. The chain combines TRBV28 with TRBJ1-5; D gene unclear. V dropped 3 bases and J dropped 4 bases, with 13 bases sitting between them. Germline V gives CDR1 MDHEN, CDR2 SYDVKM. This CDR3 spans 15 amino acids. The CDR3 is CASSFLHGVNQPQHF. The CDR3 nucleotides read TGTGCCAGCAGTTTCCTCCACGGAGTAAATCAGCCCCAGCATTTT. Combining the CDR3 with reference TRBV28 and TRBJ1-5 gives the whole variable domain DVKVTQSSRYLVKRTGEKVFLECVQDMDHENMFWYRQDPGLGLRLIYFSYDVKMKEKGDIPEGYSVSREKKERFSLILESASTNQTSMYLCASSFLHGVNQPQHFGDGTRLSIL.

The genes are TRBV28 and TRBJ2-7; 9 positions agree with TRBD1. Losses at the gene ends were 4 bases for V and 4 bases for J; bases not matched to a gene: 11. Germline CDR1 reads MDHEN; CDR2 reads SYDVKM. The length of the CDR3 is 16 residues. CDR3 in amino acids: CASSSEGQGVRYEQYF. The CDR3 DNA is TGTGCCAGCAGTTCCGAGGGACAGGGAGTACGGTACGAGCAGTACTTC.

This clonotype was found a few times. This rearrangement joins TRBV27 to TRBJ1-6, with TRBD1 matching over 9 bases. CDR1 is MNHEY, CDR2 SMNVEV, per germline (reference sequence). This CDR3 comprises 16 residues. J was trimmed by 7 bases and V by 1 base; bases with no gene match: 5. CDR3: CASSLWTGVGNSPLHF. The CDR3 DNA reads TGTGCCAGCAGTTTATGGACAGGGGTCGGGAATTCACCCCTCCACTTT.

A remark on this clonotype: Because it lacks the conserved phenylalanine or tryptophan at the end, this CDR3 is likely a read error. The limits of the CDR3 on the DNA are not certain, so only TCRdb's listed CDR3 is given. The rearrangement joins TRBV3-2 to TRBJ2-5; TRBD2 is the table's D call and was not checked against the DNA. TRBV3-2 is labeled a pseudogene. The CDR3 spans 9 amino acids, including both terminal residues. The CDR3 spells CASSQGLPA.

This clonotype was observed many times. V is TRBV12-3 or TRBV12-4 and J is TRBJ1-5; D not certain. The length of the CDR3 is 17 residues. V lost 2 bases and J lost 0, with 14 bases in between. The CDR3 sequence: CASSLISTVYSNQPQHF. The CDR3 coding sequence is TGTGCCAGCAGTTTAATCTCCACAGTCTATAGCAATCAGCCCCAGCATTTT.

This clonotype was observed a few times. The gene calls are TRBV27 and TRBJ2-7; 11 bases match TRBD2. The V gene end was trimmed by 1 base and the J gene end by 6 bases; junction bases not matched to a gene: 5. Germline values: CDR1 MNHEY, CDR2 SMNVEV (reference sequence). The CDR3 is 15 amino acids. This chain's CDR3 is CASSLFLAGGAEQYF. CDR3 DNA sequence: TGTGCCAGCAGTTTATTCCTAGCGGGAGGTGCCGAGCAGTACTTC.

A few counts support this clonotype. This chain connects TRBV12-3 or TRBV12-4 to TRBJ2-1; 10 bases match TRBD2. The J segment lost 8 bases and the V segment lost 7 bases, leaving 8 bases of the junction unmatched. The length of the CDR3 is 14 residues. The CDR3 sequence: CASTPSGGSDEQFF. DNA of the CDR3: TGTGCCAGCACCCCTAGCGGGGGATCGGATGAGCAGTTCTTC.

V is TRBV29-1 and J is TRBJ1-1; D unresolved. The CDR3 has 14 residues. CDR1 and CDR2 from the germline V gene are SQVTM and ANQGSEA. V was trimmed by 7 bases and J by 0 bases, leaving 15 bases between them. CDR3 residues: CSAADGLLNTEAFF. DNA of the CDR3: TGCAGCGCCGCCGACGGCCTCTTGAACACTGAAGCTTTCTTT. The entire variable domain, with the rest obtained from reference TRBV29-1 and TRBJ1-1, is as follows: SAVISQKPSRDICQRGTSLTIQCQVDSQVTMMFWYRQQPGQSLTLIATANQGSEATYESGFVIDKFPISRPNLTFSTLTVSNMSPEDSSIYLCSAADGLLNTEAFFGQGTRLTVV.

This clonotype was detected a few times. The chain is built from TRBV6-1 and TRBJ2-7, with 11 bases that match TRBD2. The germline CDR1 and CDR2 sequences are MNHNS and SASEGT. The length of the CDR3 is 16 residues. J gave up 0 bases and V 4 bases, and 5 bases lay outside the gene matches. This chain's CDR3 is CASSALAGELSYEQYF. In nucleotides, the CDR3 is TGTGCCAGCAGTGCACTAGCGGGAGAGCTCTCCTACGAGCAGTACTTC.

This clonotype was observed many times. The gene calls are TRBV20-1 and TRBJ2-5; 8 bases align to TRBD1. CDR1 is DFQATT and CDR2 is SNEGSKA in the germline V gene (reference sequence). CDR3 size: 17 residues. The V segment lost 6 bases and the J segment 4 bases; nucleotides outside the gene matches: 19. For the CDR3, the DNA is TGCAGTGCCCCACCCCCAACCGGACAGGGATTTCGAGAGACCCAGTACTTC. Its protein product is CSAPPPTGQGFRETQYF.